The 29 T cell receptor beta chains presented below share a single source sample, sequenced in a study of CD8+ T cells in alopecia areata. Sequencing relied on a cDNA template that was reverse transcribed from extracted RNA. The assay was immunoSEQ multiplex PCR, and TCRdb's table has in-frame clones only and misses some. The sample contains about 200,000 clones, roughly three fifths of which appear only once. Treatment reported: oral pan-JAK inhibitor, 5-10 mg twice daily. The sequenced sample was CD4+ T cells sorted from blood, obtained at week 4, from a patient treated with tofacitinib. The receptors shown here come from a human donor with alopecia areata.

The table lists this clone with a count of one. This chain uses TRBV29-1 with TRBJ1-2; TRBD1 agrees at 9 bases. CDR3 length equals 15 residues. Germline CDR1 is SQVTM and CDR2 is ANQGSEA. J was trimmed by 6 bases and V by 0 bases; bases with no gene match: 8. CDR3 bases: TGCAGCGTTGAAGACCCCCCCACAGGGGGCGATGGCTACACCTTC. It is translated as CSVEDPPTGGDGYTF.

This clone has a handful of counts. The chain recombines TRBV29-1 with TRBJ1-1; 7 bases line up with TRBD1. V shed 6 bases, J shed 2 bases, and the junction held 6 bases outside the gene matches. There are 13 residues in the CDR3. In germline, CDR1 is SQVTM, CDR2 ANQGSEA. The CDR3 DNA reads as TGCAGCGTCTCCGACAGGGCCAACACTGAAGCTTTCTTT. Its protein product is CSVSDRANTEAFF.

The rearrangement links TRBV9 to TRBJ2-5, with D perhaps matching TRBD2 (6 bases). The DNA end lines up better with TRBJ2-7; the J call may be wrong. The V gene's germline CDR1 is SGDLS and CDR2 YYNGEE. CDR3 size: 15 residues. The CDR3 reads CASSVEASAGYEQYF. In DNA form, the CDR3 reads TGTGCCAGCAGCGTAGAGGCTAGCGCTGGCTACGAGCAGTACTTC.

CDR3 in amino acids: CSGTDLKTQYF. CDR3 coding DNA: TGCAGTGGGACCGACCTAAAGACCCAGTACTTC. The gene calls are TRBV20-1 and TRBJ2-5; no clear D gene. The V end was cut by 7 bases, the J end by 6 bases, with 12 bases between. This CDR3 is 11 amino acids long. Germline CDR1 and CDR2: DFQATT and SNEGSKA (reference sequence).

The CDR3: CSVGASGGGTDTQYF. DNA of the CDR3: TGCAGCGTTGGAGCTAGCGGGGGGGGCACAGATACGCAGTATTTT. The chain recombines TRBV29-1 with TRBJ2-3; 12 nucleotides match TRBD2. Germline CDR1 and CDR2: SQVTM and ANQGSEA. Germline trimming cut 4 bases from V and 1 base from J; bases unmatched to any gene: 3. This CDR3 is 15 amino acids long.

This clone was found once. This chain connects TRBV25-1 to TRBJ2-1, with 13 bases matching TRBD2. The CDR3 covers 16 residues. Trimming removed 4 bases from V and 6 bases from J; junction bases left unmatched: 6. CDR1 is MGHDK, CDR2 SYGVNS, per germline. The CDR3 region is CASSGELAGGLNEQFF. The CDR3, as DNA: TGTGCCAGCAGTGGCGAACTAGCGGGGGGGCTCAATGAGCAGTTCTTC.

V usage is TRBV27 and J usage is TRBJ2-6; D may be TRBD1 (6 bases). Per germline, CDR1 MNHEY and CDR2 SMNVEV (reference sequence). The CDR3 sequence is 16 residues long. V lost 3 bases and J 4 bases, leaving 13 bases between the germline ends. The CDR3 protein is CASSFPTGIGANVLTF. The CDR3 nucleotides are TGTGCCAGCAGTTTCCCGACAGGAATCGGGGCCAACGTCCTGACTTTC. Supplemented by reference TRBV27 and TRBJ2-6, the full variable domain reads EAQVTQNPRYLITVTGKKLTVTCSQNMNHEYMSWYRQDPGLGLRQIYYSMNVEVTDKGDVPEGYKVSRKEKRNFPLILESPSPNQTSLYFCASSFPTGIGANVLTFGAGSRLTVL.

This clone was recorded at least ten times. The chain uses TRBV7-6 and TRBJ2-7; 7 nucleotides agree with TRBD2. CDR1 and CDR2 (germline): SGHVS, FNYEAQ. The CDR3 contains 15 residues. J gave up 6 bases and V 1 base, and 9 bases lay outside the gene matches. CDR3 region: CASSLVDQGGSEQYF. CDR3 DNA: TGTGCCAGCAGCTTAGTAGACCAGGGAGGGTCCGAGCAGTACTTC.

The chain uses TRBV7-9 and TRBJ2-1; D is unresolved. V dropped 8 bases and J dropped 6 bases, with 14 bases sitting between them. The CDR3 sequence is 13 residues long. Germline V gene data show CDR1 as SEHNR and CDR2 as FQNEAQ (reference sequence). The CDR3 bases are TGTGCCAGCCAGATGCGAAAGGGCAATGAGCAGTTCTTC. The encoded protein is CASQMRKGNEQFF.

This clone was detected a few times. Distinct nucleotide sequences in the sample also encode this CDR3. The gene calls are TRBV29-1 and TRBJ2-5; TRBD1 agrees at 8 bases. CDR1 is SQVTM and CDR2 is ANQGSEA in the germline V gene. After removal of 6 bases from V and 2 bases from J, the junction contained 2 bases not matched to a gene. The CDR3 extends over 12 amino acids. The CDR3 region is CSVGDRQETQYF. CDR3 nucleotides: TGCAGCGTAGGGGACAGGCAAGAGACCCAGTACTTC.

Here the CDR3 DNA reads TGTGCCAGTAGGGACCGCGGGGATGAAAAACTGTTTTTT. Its protein product is CASRDRGDEKLFF. The chain has TRBV19 and TRBJ1-4, with D unresolved. The germline gives CDR1 LNHDA, CDR2 SQIVND (reference sequence). The CDR3 loop spans 13 amino acids. V lost 6 bases to trimming and J lost 6 bases, with 11 bases between them.

The chain carries TRBV7-9 and TRBJ2-3; perhaps TRBD1 as D (6 bases). The germline V and J ends were trimmed by 7 bases and 1 base, with 12 bases remaining between them. Germline assignment: CDR1 SEHNR and CDR2 FQNEAQ (reference sequence). The CDR3 loop spans 14 amino acids. CDR3 residues: CASNRAGGTDTQYF. The CDR3 DNA reads as TGTGCCAGCAATCGCGCAGGGGGCACAGATACGCAGTATTTT.

This clone was counted a few times. This chain connects TRBV14 to TRBJ2-2; unclear D gene. Trimming left V 6 bases short and J 4 bases short, with 6 bases between. CDR1 is SGHDN, CDR2 FVKESK, per germline. There are 12 residues in the CDR3. In DNA form, the CDR3 reads TGTGCCAGCAGTGTCTTCACCGGGGAGCTGTTTTTT. Its translation: CASSVFTGELFF.

V and J are TRBV7-2 and TRBJ2-2, with D perhaps TRBD2 (5 bases). CDR3 length: 16 amino acids. The V and J ends lost 5 bases and 6 bases respectively, with 19 bases between them. CDR1 and CDR2 (germline): SGHTA, FQGNSA. Here the CDR3 reads CASSHSSLLEAGELFF. The CDR3 DNA reads TGTGCCAGCAGCCACTCCAGTCTACTAGAGGCCGGGGAGCTGTTTTTT.

V is TRBV5-1 and J is TRBJ2-3; 12 bases map to TRBD1. The V gene's germline CDR1 is SGHRS and CDR2 YFSETQ. V shed 3 bases, J shed 1 base, and the junction held 3 bases outside the gene matches. The CDR3 has 16 residues. In DNA form, the CDR3 reads TGCGCCAGCAGCTCGGGACAGGGGGCAGGCACAGATACGCAGTATTTT. Translated: CASSSGQGAGTDTQYF.

The chain couples TRBV29-1 to TRBJ2-3; D is perhaps TRBD1 (6 bases). There are 12 residues in the CDR3. V was pared by 6 bases and J by 1 base, with 8 bases between. Germline V lookup: CDR1 SQVTM, CDR2 ANQGSEA. CDR3 coding DNA: TGCAGCGTGAGGACAGGCACAGATACGCAGTATTTT. Its protein product is CSVRTGTDTQYF.

The chain employs TRBV2 and TRBJ1-1; D not resolved. Germline CDR1 reads SNHLY; CDR2 reads FYNNEI. With 5 bases removed from V and 1 base from J, the gap between germline ends came to 11 bases. The CDR3 covers 14 residues. In DNA, the CDR3 is TGTGCCAGCAGTTCCGGGCCACCGAACACTGAAGCTTTCTTT. Translating gives CASSSGPPNTEAFF.

CDR3 amino acids: CSVERGDPDTQYF. CDR3 bases: TGCAGCGTTGAACGAGGGGACCCAGATACGCAGTATTTT. The J gene is TRBJ2-3, the V gene TRBV29-1; D may correspond to TRBD1 or TRBD2 (5 bases each). The V and J ends lost 2 bases and 4 bases respectively, with 10 bases between them. Germline V gene data show CDR1 as SQVTM and CDR2 as ANQGSEA. The CDR3 is 13 residues long.

V usage is TRBV9 and J usage is TRBJ1-1; D is uncertain. This CDR3 has 13 residues. CDR1 and CDR2 (germline): SGDLS, YYNGEE. Trimming took 3 bases from V and 5 from J, leaving 11 bases between them. The CDR3 here is CASSATPATEAFF. DNA for the CDR3: TGTGCCAGCAGCGCGACCCCCGCAACTGAAGCTTTCTTT.

This clone was seen more than once but under ten times. The chain recombines TRBV29-1 with TRBJ2-5; 9 nucleotides agree with TRBD2. Germline V gene sequence: CDR1 SQVTM, CDR2 ANQGSEA. V lost 3 bases and J lost 1; bases outside the gene matches: 6. The CDR3 totals 15 residues. CDR3 in amino acids: CSVDGTSGRQETQYF. CDR3 coding DNA: TGCAGCGTTGATGGAACTAGCGGGCGCCAAGAGACCCAGTACTTC. The full variable domain, completed using reference TRBV29-1 and TRBJ2-5, is SAVISQKPSRDICQRGTSLTIQCQVDSQVTMMFWYRQQPGQSLTLIATANQGSEATYESGFVIDKFPISRPNLTFSTLTVSNMSPEDSSIYLCSVDGTSGRQETQYFGPGTRLLVL.

J is TRBJ1-2 and V is TRBV5-4, with 7 bases fitting TRBD1. CDR1 is SGHNT and CDR2 is YYREEE in the germline V gene (reference sequence). With V trimmed by 1 base and J by 4 bases, 4 bases remained unmatched. The CDR3 is made up of 14 amino acids. The CDR3 DNA reads as TGTGCCAGCAGCTTGCCGGGACAGTCCTATGGCTACACCTTC. This translates into CASSLPGQSYGYTF.

The chain recombines TRBV23-1 with TRBJ2-7; no firm D call. TRBV23-1 has ORF status, its function being uncertain. The V gene lost 9 bases and the J gene lost 2 bases, with 14 bases spanning the gap. The CDR3 is made up of 13 amino acids. CDR3 residues: CARPRTSAYEQYF. The CDR3 DNA reads TGCGCCAGACCCCGGACGTCTGCCTACGAGCAGTACTTC.

V is TRBV29-1 and J is TRBJ1-2; D is perhaps TRBD1 (5 bases). The CDR3 has 13 residues. The V and J ends lost 4 bases and 6 bases respectively, with 15 bases between them. CDR1 SQVTM and CDR2 ANQGSEA come from the germline V gene. The CDR3 sequence is CSVGGRFRHGYTF. The CDR3 region has the DNA TGCAGCGTTGGGGGCAGATTCCGACATGGCTACACCTTC.

This chain joins TRBV11-2 and TRBJ2-1; no firm D call. The V end lost 1 base, the J end lost 3 bases, and 7 bases lay between the germline ends. The germline gives CDR1 SGHAT, CDR2 FQNNGV. CDR3 size: 14 residues. The CDR3 loop is CASSLVRGYNEQFF. For the CDR3, the DNA is TGTGCCAGCAGCTTAGTACGCGGCTACAATGAGCAGTTCTTC.

The genes are TRBV7-2 and TRBJ2-4, with TRBD1 identical over 9 bases. This CDR3 comprises 13 residues. Germline loops: CDR1 SGHTA, CDR2 FQGNSA. With V trimmed by 5 bases and J by 10 bases, 6 bases remained unmatched. The CDR3 DNA reads TGTGCCAGCAGCCATGACAGGGGGGAGATTCAGTACTTC. Its protein is CASSHDRGEIQYF.

This sequence joins TRBV2 and TRBJ1-2; D unclear. Trimming left V 9 bases short and J 2 bases short, with 10 bases between. The CDR3 is made up of 12 amino acids. Looked up from germline, CDR1 is SNHLY and CDR2 is FYNNEI. The DNA of the CDR3 is TGTGCCAGTGGGGTAGAGAACTATGGCTACACCTTC. Encoded protein: CASGVENYGYTF. Drawing the rest from reference TRBV2 and TRBJ1-2, the complete variable domain is EPEVTQTPSHQVTQMGQEVILRCVPISNHLYFYWYRQILGQKVEFLVSFYNNEISEKSEIFDDQFSVERPDGSNFTLKIRSTKLEDSAMYFCASGVENYGYTFGSGTRLTVV.

The chain recombines TRBV27 with TRBJ1-2; D gene ambiguous. The CDR3 consists of 12 residues. V was clipped by 6 bases and J by 3 bases, with 8 bases between them. The germline gives CDR1 MNHEY, CDR2 SMNVEV (reference sequence). CDR3 region: CASRAMDYGYTF. CDR3 DNA: TGTGCCAGCAGGGCCATGGACTATGGCTACACCTTC.

This clone was seen only a few times. V gene TRBV30 combines with J gene TRBJ2-2, with no clear D. The CDR3 is 15 amino acids. The germline V gene encodes CDR1 GTSNPN and CDR2 SVGIG (reference sequence). Deletions cut 2 bases from V and 0 bases from J, with 10 bases between. The CDR3 protein is CAWSRVGANTGELFF. The CDR3 DNA reads TGTGCCTGGAGTCGAGTCGGCGCGAACACCGGGGAGCTGTTTTTT.

This sequence joins TRBV30 and TRBJ2-7; 11 bases fit TRBD1. The V segment lost 4 bases and the J segment 7 bases; nucleotides outside the gene matches: 9. This CDR3 is 14 amino acids long. CDR1 and CDR2 (germline): GTSNPN, SVGIG (reference sequence). The CDR3 reads CAWNADRGLWEQYF. The CDR3 DNA reads as TGTGCCTGGAACGCGGACAGGGGGCTCTGGGAGCAGTACTTC.